The 16 T cell receptor beta chains below were found in one sample sequenced in a study of control samples from healthy donors and cancer patients. Assay: immunoSEQ multiplex PCR; the TCRdb copy retains only in-frame clones and omits some. The repertoire consists of over 110,000 clones, with 88% occurring once and the leading ten covering 8.5% to 9.5%. The sequencing sample was made of blood. The receptor source for this set is a woman aged 25-40 years in good health.

This sequence joins TRBV10-3 and TRBJ1-4; D might be TRBD1 (5 bases). CDR3 size: 16 residues. Germline CDR1 reads ENHRY; CDR2 reads SYGVKD. Deletions cut 2 bases from V and 10 bases from J, with 20 bases between. The CDR3 DNA reads TGTGCCATCAGTGAGCCCGGGCGGCAGGGAGGCGGAAAACTGTTTTTT. Its protein product is CAISEPGRQGGGKLFF.

Comments on this clone: Other DNA sequences from this sample encode an identical CDR3 as well. The chain joins TRBV6-5 to TRBJ1-1; a weak D match, TRBD1 (6 bases). Germline V gene lookup returns CDR1 MNHEY and CDR2 SVGAGI. The CDR3 totals 14 residues. Trimming took off 6 bases at V and 2 bases at J, with 13 bases between the two ends. The CDR3: CASSYRQENTEAFF. The DNA for the CDR3 is TGTGCCAGCAGCTACAGACAGGAAAACACTGAAGCTTTCTTT.

This sequence joins TRBV11-2 and TRBJ2-5; 12 bases align to TRBD2. This CDR3 spans 17 amino acids. In germline, CDR1 is SGHAT, CDR2 FQNNGV. Losses at the gene ends were 0 bases for V and 1 base for J; bases not matched to a gene: 3. CDR3 coding DNA: TGTGCCAGCAGCTTAGATCTACTAGCGGGAGGCCAAGAGACCCAGTACTTC. It codes for CASSLDLLAGGQETQYF.

The chain recombines TRBV7-8 with TRBJ2-1, with D uncertain. V gave up 0 bases and J gave up 9 bases, with 6 bases separating them. The CDR3 has 12 residues. Germline CDR1 and CDR2: SGHVS and FQNEAQ. CDR3 nucleotides: TGTGCCAGCAGCTTAGCTTCCCCTGAGCAGTTCTTC. This codes for CASSLASPEQFF.

This sequence joins TRBV12-3 or TRBV12-4 and TRBJ2-1; 9 bases agree with TRBD2. V lost 10 bases, J lost 3 bases, and 4 bases stayed unmatched. The CDR3 is made up of 13 amino acids. This CDR3 is CATSGRIYNEQFF. CDR3 in DNA: TGTGCCACCAGCGGGAGGATCTACAATGAGCAGTTCTTC.

The chain carries TRBV20-1 and TRBJ2-2, with a possible D match to TRBD2 (5 bases). V lost 3 bases and J lost 6, with 14 bases in between. The CDR3 length is 14 residues. Germline CDR1 is DFQATT and CDR2 is SNEGSKA (reference sequence). As DNA, the CDR3 is TGCAGTGCTAGTGGCTGGGAGAGATCCGGGGAGCTGTTTTTT. Protein: CSASGWERSGELFF.

The rearrangement joins TRBV2 to TRBJ2-1; D might be TRBD1 (6 bases). The CDR3 extends over 15 amino acids. V lost 6 bases and J lost 0, with 12 bases in between. Germline V gene data show CDR1 as SNHLY and CDR2 as FYNNEI. The CDR3, as DNA: TGTGCCAGCAGGACAAGACAGGTCTCCTACAATGAGCAGTTCTTC. Amino acids: CASRTRQVSYNEQFF.

This rearrangement joins TRBV7-8 to TRBJ1-1, with D perhaps TRBD1 (6 bases). CDR1 is SGHVS, CDR2 FQNEAQ, per germline. Trimming stripped 5 bases from V and 4 bases from J, with 17 bases between. The CDR3 covers 15 residues. CDR3 nucleotides: TGTGCCAGCAGCCTCGTCGGGGGGCAAGCCACTGAAGCTTTCTTT. Amino acid sequence: CASSLVGGQATEAFF.

The chain joins TRBV6-5 to TRBJ2-1; TRBD2 matches 12 bases. The V gene end was trimmed by 9 bases and the J gene end by 7 bases; junction bases not matched to a gene: 7. The CDR3 extends over 14 amino acids. Germline V gives CDR1 MNHEY, CDR2 SVGAGI. CDR3 amino acids: CASGLAGFGNEQFF. As DNA, the CDR3 is TGTGCCAGTGGACTAGCGGGATTCGGGAATGAGCAGTTCTTC.

The genes are TRBV6-4 and TRBJ2-1; D gene ambiguous. The V gene lost 5 bases and the J gene lost 0 bases, with 11 bases spanning the gap. The CDR3 spans 15 residues. Looked up from germline, CDR1 is MRHNA and CDR2 is SNTAGT. CDR3 sequence (DNA): TGTGCCAGCAGTAGTTCGGAAATCTCCTACAATGAGCAGTTCTTC. This encodes CASSSSEISYNEQFF.

The rearrangement joins TRBV7-2 to TRBJ2-5; weak D call: TRBD1 (6 bases). The CDR3 runs to 18 residues. V lost 1 base and J 5 bases, leaving 23 bases between the germline ends. Germline values: CDR1 SGHTA, CDR2 FQGNSA. This chain's CDR3 is CASSLVVMVAGDGETQYF. Here the CDR3 DNA reads TGTGCCAGCAGCTTAGTGGTGATGGTGGCAGGGGATGGGGAGACCCAGTACTTC.

The gene calls are TRBV30 and TRBJ1-2; a possible D gene is TRBD1 (6 bases). Germline CDR1 GTSNPN, CDR2 SVGIG (reference sequence). Trimming removed 0 bases at V and 4 bases at J, with 9 bases between. CDR3 length equals 13 residues. The CDR3 sequence: CAWSVRGGYGYTF. The CDR3 DNA follows: TGTGCCTGGAGTGTAAGGGGGGGCTATGGCTACACCTTC.

The chain carries TRBV28 and TRBJ2-4; 9 nucleotides align to TRBD2. CDR1 and CDR2 (germline): MDHEN, SYDVKM. After removal of 2 bases from V and 6 bases from J, the junction contained 5 bases not matched to a gene. The CDR3 has 15 residues. For the CDR3, the DNA is TGTGCCAGCAGTTTAGCGGGAGGGAGGGGAAACATTCAGTACTTC. Its protein is CASSLAGGRGNIQYF.

In its sample, this clone was seen once. V and J are TRBV3-1 (or the pseudogene TRBV3-2) and TRBJ1-5, with D possibly being TRBD1 (5 bases). This CDR3 region has 14 residues. Germline V lookup: CDR1 LGHDT, CDR2 YNNKEL (reference sequence). With 4 bases removed from V and 4 bases from J, the gap between germline ends came to 11 bases. CDR3 amino acids: CASSLGQDNQPQHF. The CDR3 DNA follows: TGTGCCAGCAGCCTCGGACAAGATAATCAGCCCCAGCATTTT.

The V gene is TRBV7-2, the J gene TRBJ2-7; a weak D match, TRBD2 (6 bases). V lost 3 bases to trimming and J lost 0 bases, with 9 bases between them. This CDR3 is built from 14 residues. Germline values: CDR1 SGHTA, CDR2 FQGNSA. The CDR3 sequence: CASSFRDFSYEQYF. As DNA, the CDR3 is TGTGCCAGCAGCTTCCGGGACTTCTCCTACGAGCAGTACTTC.

V and J are TRBV15 and TRBJ1-3; D possibly corresponds to TRBD1 (5 bases). This CDR3 has 16 residues. Per the germline V gene, CDR1 is LNHNV and CDR2 is YYDKDF (reference sequence). Trimming cost V 0 bases and J 0 bases, with 9 bases left between them. CDR3 DNA sequence: TGTGCCACCAGCAGAGAGGGGGGAGCCTCTGGAAACACCATATATTTT. It translates to CATSREGGASGNTIYF.